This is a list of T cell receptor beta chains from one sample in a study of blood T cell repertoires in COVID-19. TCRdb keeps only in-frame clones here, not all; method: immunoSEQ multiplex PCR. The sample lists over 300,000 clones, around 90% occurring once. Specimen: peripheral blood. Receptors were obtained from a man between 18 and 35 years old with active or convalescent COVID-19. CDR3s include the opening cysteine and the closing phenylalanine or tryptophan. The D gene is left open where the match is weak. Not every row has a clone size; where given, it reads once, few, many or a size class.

CASSEARSSYGYTF	TGTGCCAGCAGTGAAGCGCGGAGTAGCTATGGCTACACCTTC	-	TRBV2	many	TRBJ1-2
CASSGQGGNQPQHF	TGTGCCAGCAGTGGACAGGGCGGCAATCAGCCCCAGCATTTT	TRBD1	TRBV2	-	TRBJ1-5
CSVIDRSSYNEQFF	TGCAGCGTGATTGACAGAAGCTCCTACAATGAGCAGTTCTTC	-	TRBV29-1	-	TRBJ2-1
CASSQLGEKLFF	TGTGCCAGCAGCCAGCTCGGGGAAAAACTGTTTTTT	-	TRBV9	-	TRBJ1-4
CASSTQGLNYGYTF	TGTGCCAGCAGCACCCAGGGACTAAACTATGGCTACACCTTC	-	TRBV5-6	-	TRBJ1-2
CSVEGGGYTF	TGCAGCGTTGAGGGGGGTGGCTACACCTTC	-	TRBV29-1	-	TRBJ1-2
CASSTAGGNNQPQHF	TGTGCCAGCAGCACCGCGGGGGGTAACAATCAGCCCCAGCATTTT	-	TRBV27	-	TRBJ1-5
CASSLSGQGMGYTF	TGTGCCAGCAGCTTATCTGGACAGGGGATGGGCTACACCTTC	TRBD1	TRBV7-2	-	TRBJ1-2
CASSGQGGDSPLHF	TGTGCCAGCAGCGGACAGGGGGGCGACTCACCCCTCCACTTT	TRBD1	TRBV9	once	TRBJ1-6
CASSDRDRGVYNSPLHF	TGTGCCAGCAGTGACCGGGACAGGGGGGTCTATAATTCACCCCTCCACTTT	TRBD1	TRBV6-1	-	TRBJ1-6
CATRAGLVDTGELFF	TGTGCCACCAGGGCGGGACTAGTTGACACCGGGGAGCTGTTTTTT	TRBD2	TRBV24-1	-	TRBJ2-2
CASTWGAGGDTQYF	TGTGCCAGCACTTGGGGGGCAGGGGGAGATACGCAGTATTTT	-	TRBV27	-	TRBJ2-3
CASSPTAYEQYF	TGTGCCAGCAGCCCGACAGCCTACGAGCAGTACTTC	-	TRBV11-2	once	TRBJ2-7
CASSLGRGRGSYGYTF	TGTGCCAGCAGCTTAGGCCGGGGCAGGGGGAGTTATGGCTACACCTTC	TRBD1	TRBV13	-	TRBJ1-2
CASSSPRTGVDYGYTF	TGTGCCAGCAGCTCTCCACGGACAGGGGTGGACTATGGCTACACCTTC	TRBD1	TRBV11-2	-	TRBJ1-2
CASSPVFVGGEQFF	TGTGCCAGCAGCCCTGTTTTTGTAGGGGGTGAGCAGTTCTTC	-	TRBV6-6	-	TRBJ2-1
CASSLTTPSYNEQFF	TGTGCCAGCAGCCTGACTACCCCCTCCTACAATGAGCAGTTCTTC	-	TRBV6-5	-	TRBJ2-1
CASSRTVNQPQHF	TGTGCCAGCAGTAGGACAGTCAATCAGCCCCAGCATTTT	-	TRBV6-4	-	TRBJ1-5
CASSLVPGGSSYNEQFF	TGTGCCAGCAGCTTAGTCCCCGGGGGGAGCTCCTACAATGAGCAGTTCTTC	TRBD2	TRBV7-6	-	TRBJ2-1
CASSIRPQGVDAGELFF	TGTGCCAGCAGCATAAGACCGCAGGGGGTCGATGCCGGGGAGCTGTTTTTT	TRBD1	TRBV7-3	-	TRBJ2-2
CASSPTDRPDTQYF	TGTGCCAGCAGCCCTACGGACAGGCCAGATACGCAGTATTTT	TRBD1	TRBV28	once	TRBJ2-3
CASSLLLDTQYF	TGTGCCAGCAGCTTGTTACTAGATACGCAGTATTTT	-	TRBV5-5	-	TRBJ2-3
CASRTGGASSPLHF	TGTGCCAGCAGGACAGGGGGCGCAAGTTCACCCCTCCACTTT	TRBD1	TRBV27	-	TRBJ1-6
CASPRPGGAQIYNQPQHF	TGTGCCAGCCCACGGCCTGGGGGGGCGCAGATATACAATCAGCCCCAGCATTTT	-	TRBV3-1/TRBV3-2	-	TRBJ1-5
CASSSDKGLYTGELFF	TGTGCCAGCAGCTCCGACAAGGGACTATACACCGGGGAGCTGTTTTTT	TRBD2	TRBV11-3	-	TRBJ2-2
CASSLPGQGKGYTF	TGTGCCAGCAGCCTTCCCGGACAAGGGAAGGGCTACACCTTC	-	TRBV7-9	-	TRBJ1-2
CASSLLQASSYEQYF	TGTGCCAGCAGCTTATTACAGGCGAGCTCCTACGAGCAGTACTTC	-	TRBV7-9	-	TRBJ2-7
CASSPRLDHGELFF	TGTGCCAGCTCACCTCGACTAGATCACGGGGAGCTGTTTTTT	-	TRBV18	-	TRBJ2-2
CASSVRRQGFNEQFF	TGTGCCAGCAGCGTAAGGAGACAGGGGTTTAATGAGCAGTTCTTC	TRBD1	TRBV9	-	TRBJ2-1
CASSIAGTGDYGYTF	TGTGCCAGCAGTATAGCCGGGACAGGGGATTATGGCTACACCTTC	TRBD1	TRBV28	-	TRBJ1-2
CASSFLRQGPEEKLFF	TGTGCCAGCAGTTTTTTACGACAGGGACCGGAGGAAAAACTGTTTTTT	TRBD1	TRBV28	-	TRBJ1-4
CASSYTGGSNEQFF	TGTGCCAGCAGCTATACGGGGGGGTCCAATGAGCAGTTCTTC	TRBD2	TRBV7-9	-	TRBJ2-1
CASSLGGVQPQHF	TGTGCCAGCAGCTTAGGGGGGGTTCAGCCCCAGCATTTT	-	TRBV7-9	-	TRBJ1-5
CASSLGTSGSGELFF	TGTGCTAGCAGCCTCGGGACTAGCGGGTCCGGGGAGCTGTTTTTT	TRBD2	TRBV7-7	once	TRBJ2-2
CASSLIGQGKSYEQYF	TGTGCCAGCAGTTTAATTGGACAGGGTAAGAGCTACGAGCAGTACTTC	TRBD1	TRBV28	-	TRBJ2-7